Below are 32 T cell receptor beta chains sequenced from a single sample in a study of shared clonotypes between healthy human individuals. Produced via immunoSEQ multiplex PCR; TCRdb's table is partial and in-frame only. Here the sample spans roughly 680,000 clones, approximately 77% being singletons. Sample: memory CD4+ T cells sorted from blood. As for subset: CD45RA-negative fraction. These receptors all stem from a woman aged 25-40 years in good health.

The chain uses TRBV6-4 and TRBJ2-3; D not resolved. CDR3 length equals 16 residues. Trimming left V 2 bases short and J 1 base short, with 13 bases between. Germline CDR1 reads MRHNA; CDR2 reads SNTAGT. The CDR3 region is CASSDRAGGGTDTQYF. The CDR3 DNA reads TGTGCCAGCAGTGACCGGGCCGGTGGAGGCACAGATACGCAGTATTTT.

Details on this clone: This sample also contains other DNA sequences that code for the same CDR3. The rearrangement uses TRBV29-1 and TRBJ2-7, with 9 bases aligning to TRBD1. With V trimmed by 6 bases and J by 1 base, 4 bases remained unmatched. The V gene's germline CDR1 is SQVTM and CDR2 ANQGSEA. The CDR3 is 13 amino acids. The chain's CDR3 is CSVGDRVSYEQYF. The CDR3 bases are TGCAGCGTGGGGGACAGGGTATCCTACGAGCAGTACTTC.

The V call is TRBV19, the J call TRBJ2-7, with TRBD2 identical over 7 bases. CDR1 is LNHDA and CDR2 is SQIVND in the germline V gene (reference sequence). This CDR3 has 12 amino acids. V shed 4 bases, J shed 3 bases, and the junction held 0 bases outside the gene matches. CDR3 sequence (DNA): TGTGCCAGTAGTACTAGCGGCTACGAGCAGTACTTC. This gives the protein CASSTSGYEQYF.

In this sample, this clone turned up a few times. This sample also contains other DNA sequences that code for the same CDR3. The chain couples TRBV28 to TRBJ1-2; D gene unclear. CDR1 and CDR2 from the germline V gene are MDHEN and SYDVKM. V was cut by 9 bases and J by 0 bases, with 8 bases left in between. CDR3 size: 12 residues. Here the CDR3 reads CASSAANYGYTF. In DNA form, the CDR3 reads TGTGCCAGTTCGGCGGCTAACTATGGCTACACCTTC.

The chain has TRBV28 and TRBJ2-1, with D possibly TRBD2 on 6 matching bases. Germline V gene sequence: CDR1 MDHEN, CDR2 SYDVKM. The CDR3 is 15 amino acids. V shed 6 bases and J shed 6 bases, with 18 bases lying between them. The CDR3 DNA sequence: TGTGCCAGCAGAGTCCTGGGGGGAGCCCTCAATGAGCAGTTCTTC. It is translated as CASRVLGGALNEQFF.

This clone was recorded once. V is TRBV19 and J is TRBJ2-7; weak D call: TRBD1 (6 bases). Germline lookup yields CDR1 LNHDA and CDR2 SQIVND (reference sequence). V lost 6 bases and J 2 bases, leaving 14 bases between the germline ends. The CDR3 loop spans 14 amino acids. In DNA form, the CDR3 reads TGTGCCAGTAGGGACAGCACGGGGCCCTACGAGCAGTACTTC. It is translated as CASRDSTGPYEQYF.

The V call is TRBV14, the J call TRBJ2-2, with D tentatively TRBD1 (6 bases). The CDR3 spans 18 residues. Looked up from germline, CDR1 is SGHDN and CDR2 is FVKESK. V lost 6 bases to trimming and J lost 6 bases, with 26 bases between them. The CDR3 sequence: CASRATGNAKRLAGELFF. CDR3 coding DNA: TGTGCCAGCAGAGCAACAGGGAATGCGAAGAGGTTGGCCGGGGAGCTGTTTTTT.

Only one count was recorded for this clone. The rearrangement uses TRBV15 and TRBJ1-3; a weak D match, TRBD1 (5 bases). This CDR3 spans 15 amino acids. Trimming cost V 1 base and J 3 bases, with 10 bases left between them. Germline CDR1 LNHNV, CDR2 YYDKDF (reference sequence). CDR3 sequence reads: CATSRVGTDGNTIYF. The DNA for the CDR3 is TGTGCCACCAGCAGAGTCGGGACCGATGGAAACACCATATATTTT.

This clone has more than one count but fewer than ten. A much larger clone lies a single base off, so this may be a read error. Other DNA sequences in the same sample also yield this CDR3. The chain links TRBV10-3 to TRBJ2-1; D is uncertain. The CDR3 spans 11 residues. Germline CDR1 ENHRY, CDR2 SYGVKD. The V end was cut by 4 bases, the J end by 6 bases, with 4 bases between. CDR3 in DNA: TGTGCCATCAGTGTGAGCAATGAGCAGTTCTTC. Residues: CAISVSNEQFF.

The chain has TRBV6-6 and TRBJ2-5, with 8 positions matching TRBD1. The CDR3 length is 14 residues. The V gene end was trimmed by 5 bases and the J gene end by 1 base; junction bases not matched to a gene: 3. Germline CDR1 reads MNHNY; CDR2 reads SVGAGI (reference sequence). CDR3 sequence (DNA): TGTGCCAGCAGTACCACAGGGGGCCAAGAGACCCAGTACTTC. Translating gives CASSTTGGQETQYF.

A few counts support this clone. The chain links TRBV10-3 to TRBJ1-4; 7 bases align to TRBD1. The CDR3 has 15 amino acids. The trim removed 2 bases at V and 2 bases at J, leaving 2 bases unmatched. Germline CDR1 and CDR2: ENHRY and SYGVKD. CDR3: CAISEIQGTNEKLFF. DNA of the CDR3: TGTGCCATCAGTGAGATACAGGGGACTAATGAAAAACTGTTTTTT.

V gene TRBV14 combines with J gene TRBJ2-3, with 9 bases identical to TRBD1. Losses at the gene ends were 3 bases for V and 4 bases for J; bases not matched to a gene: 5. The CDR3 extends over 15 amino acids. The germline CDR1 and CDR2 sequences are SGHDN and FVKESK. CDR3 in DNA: TGTGCCAGCAGCCAGGGACAGGGTCGTTCAGATACGCAGTATTTT. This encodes CASSQGQGRSDTQYF.

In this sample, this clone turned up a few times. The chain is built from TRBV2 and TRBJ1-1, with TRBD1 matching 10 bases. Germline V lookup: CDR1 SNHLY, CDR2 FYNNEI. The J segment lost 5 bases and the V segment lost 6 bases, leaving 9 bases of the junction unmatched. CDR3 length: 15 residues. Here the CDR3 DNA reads TGTGCCAGCAGCGACAGGGGGCTAGATGGGACTGAAGCTTTCTTT. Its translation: CASSDRGLDGTEAFF.

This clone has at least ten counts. CDR3 nucleotides: TGTGCCAGCAGCTGGACCAGCGGGACGGGTTACGAGCAGTACTTC. Encoded protein: CASSWTSGTGYEQYF. The chain uses TRBV11-2 and TRBJ2-7; 7 nucleotides match TRBD2. CDR1 is SGHAT and CDR2 is FQNNGV in the germline V gene. The CDR3 contains 15 residues. With V trimmed by 4 bases and J by 4 bases, 10 bases remained unmatched.

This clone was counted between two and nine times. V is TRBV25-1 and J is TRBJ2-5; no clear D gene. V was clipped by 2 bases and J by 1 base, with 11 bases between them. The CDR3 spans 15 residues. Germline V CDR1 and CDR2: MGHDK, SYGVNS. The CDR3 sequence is CASSERYSIQETQYF. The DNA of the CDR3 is TGTGCCAGCAGTGAACGATACAGTATCCAAGAGACCCAGTACTTC.

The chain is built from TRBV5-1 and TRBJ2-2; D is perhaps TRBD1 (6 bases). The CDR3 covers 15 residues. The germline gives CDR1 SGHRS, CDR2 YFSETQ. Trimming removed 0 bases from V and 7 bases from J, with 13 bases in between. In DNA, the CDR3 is TGCGCCAGCAGCTTGGTATCGCCAGGGGTCGGGGAGCTGTTTTTT. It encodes CASSLVSPGVGELFF.

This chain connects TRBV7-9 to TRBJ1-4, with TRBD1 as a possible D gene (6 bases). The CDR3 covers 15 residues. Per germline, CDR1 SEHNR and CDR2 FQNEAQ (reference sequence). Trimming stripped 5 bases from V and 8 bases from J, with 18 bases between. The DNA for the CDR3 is TGTGCCAGCAGCCAGGCCGGGACACTGGCCGAAAAACTGTTTTTT. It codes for CASSQAGTLAEKLFF.

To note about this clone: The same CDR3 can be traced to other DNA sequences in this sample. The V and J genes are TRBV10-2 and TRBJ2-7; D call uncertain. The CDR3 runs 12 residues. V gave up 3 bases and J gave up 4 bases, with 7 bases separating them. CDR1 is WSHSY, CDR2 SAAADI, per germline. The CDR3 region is CASSDPGYEQYF. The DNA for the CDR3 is TGCGCCAGCAGTGACCCCGGTTACGAGCAGTACTTC.

The CDR3 DNA reads TGTGCCAGTATCCCGGACAGGGGAAGCAATCAGCCCCAGCATTTT. It codes for CASIPDRGSNQPQHF. V gene TRBV19 combines with J gene TRBJ1-5; 9 nucleotides align to TRBD1. The V gene end was trimmed by 7 bases and the J gene end by 1 base; junction bases not matched to a gene: 5. This CDR3 comprises 15 residues. Germline values: CDR1 LNHDA, CDR2 SQIVND (reference sequence). Using reference TRBV19 and TRBJ1-5 for the parts outside the CDR3, the full variable domain is DGGITQSPKYLFRKEGQNVTLSCEQNLNHDAMYWYRQDPGQGLRLIYYSQIVNDFQKGDIAEGYSVSREKKESFPLTVTSAQKNPTAFYLCASIPDRGSNQPQHFGDGTRLSIL.

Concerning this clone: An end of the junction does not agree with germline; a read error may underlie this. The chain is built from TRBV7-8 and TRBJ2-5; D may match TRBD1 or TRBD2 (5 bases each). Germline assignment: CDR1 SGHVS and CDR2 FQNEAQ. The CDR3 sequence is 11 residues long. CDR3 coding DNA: TGTGCCAGCAGCTTTGACAGAGGGTACAACTTC. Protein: CASSFDRGYNF.

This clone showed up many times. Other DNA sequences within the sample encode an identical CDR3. This CDR3 is CASSPTGGNTIYF. The CDR3 nucleotides are TGTGCCAGCAGTCCCACGGGGGGAAACACCATATATTTT. The chain carries TRBV27 and TRBJ1-3; D ambiguous. The CDR3 extends over 13 amino acids. The V end lost 5 bases, the J end lost 4 bases, and 9 bases lay between the germline ends. From germline, CDR1 is MNHEY and CDR2 SMNVEV (reference sequence).

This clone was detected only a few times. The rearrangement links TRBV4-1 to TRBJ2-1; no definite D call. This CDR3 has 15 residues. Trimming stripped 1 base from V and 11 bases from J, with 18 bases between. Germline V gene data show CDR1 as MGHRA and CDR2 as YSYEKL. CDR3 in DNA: TGCGCCAGCAGCCAAGGGGGTGGTTTTCGATCGCAGCAGTTCTTC. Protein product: CASSQGGGFRSQQFF.

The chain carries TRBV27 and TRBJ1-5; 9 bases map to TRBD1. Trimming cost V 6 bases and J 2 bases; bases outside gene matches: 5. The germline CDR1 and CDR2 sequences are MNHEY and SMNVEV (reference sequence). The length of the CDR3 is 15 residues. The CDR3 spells CASSYRGRGNQPQHF. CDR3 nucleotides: TGTGCCAGCAGCTACAGGGGGCGCGGCAATCAGCCCCAGCATTTT.

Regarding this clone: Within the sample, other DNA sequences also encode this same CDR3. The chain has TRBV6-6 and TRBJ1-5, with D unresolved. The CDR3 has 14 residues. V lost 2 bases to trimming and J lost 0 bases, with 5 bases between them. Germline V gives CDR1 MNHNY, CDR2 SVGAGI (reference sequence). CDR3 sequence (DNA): TGTGCCAGCAGTTACCTCAATAGCAATCAGCCCCAGCATTTT. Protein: CASSYLNSNQPQHF.

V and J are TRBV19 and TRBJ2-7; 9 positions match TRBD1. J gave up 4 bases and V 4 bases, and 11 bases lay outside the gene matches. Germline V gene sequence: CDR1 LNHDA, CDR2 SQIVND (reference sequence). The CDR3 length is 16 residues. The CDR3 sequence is CASSKGPGQGNYEQYF. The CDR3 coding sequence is TGTGCCAGTAGTAAGGGGCCGGGACAGGGTAATTACGAGCAGTACTTC.

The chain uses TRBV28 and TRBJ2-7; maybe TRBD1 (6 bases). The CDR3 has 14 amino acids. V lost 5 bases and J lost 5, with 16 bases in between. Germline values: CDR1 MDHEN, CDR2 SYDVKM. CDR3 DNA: TGTGCCAGCAGTCACGGGACAATACCCCACGAGCAGTACTTC. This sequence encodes CASSHGTIPHEQYF.

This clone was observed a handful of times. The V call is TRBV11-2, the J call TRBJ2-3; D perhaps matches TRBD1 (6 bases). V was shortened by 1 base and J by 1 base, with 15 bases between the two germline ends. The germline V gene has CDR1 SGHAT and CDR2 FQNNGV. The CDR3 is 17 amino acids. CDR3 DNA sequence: TGTGCCAGCAGCTTAGGTGCCGGTGCAGGGGGCACAGATACGCAGTATTTT. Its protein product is CASSLGAGAGGTDTQYF.

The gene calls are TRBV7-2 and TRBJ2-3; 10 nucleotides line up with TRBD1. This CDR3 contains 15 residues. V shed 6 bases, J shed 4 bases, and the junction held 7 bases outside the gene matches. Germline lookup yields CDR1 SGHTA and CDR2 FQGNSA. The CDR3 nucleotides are TGTGCCAGCAGGCTGGGCGGGACAGGGGCAGATACGCAGTATTTT. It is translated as CASRLGGTGADTQYF.

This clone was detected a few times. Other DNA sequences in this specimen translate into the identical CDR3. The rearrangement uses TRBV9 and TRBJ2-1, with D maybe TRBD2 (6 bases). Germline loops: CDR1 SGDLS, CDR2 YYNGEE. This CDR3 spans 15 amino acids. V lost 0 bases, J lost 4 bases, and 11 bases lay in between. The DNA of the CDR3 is TGTGCCAGCAGCGTAGATAGCGGTGTGTACAATGAGCAGTTCTTC. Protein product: CASSVDSGVYNEQFF.

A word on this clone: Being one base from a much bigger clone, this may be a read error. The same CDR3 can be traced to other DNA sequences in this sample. The CDR3 DNA reads as TGTGCCAGCAGCCCGGGGACTAGCGGACAAGAGACCCAGTACTTC. Protein sequence: CASSPGTSGQETQYF. This rearrangement joins TRBV7-9 to TRBJ2-5, with 11 bases that match TRBD2. Germline loops: CDR1 SEHNR, CDR2 FQNEAQ (reference sequence). The CDR3 covers 15 residues. The junction had 4 bases not matched to a gene; V was cut back by 5 bases and J by 2 bases.

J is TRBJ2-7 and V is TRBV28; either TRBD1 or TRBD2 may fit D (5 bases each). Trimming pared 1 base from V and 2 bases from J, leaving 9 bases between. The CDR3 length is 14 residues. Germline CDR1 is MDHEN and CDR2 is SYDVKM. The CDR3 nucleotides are TGTGCCAGCAGTTTATCAGGGAGACCCTACGAGCAGTACTTC. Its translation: CASSLSGRPYEQYF.

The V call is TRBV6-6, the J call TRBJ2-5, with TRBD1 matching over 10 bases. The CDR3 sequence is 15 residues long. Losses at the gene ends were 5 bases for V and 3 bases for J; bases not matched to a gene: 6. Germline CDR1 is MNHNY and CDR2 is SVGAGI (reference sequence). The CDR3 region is CASSHPGQGKETQYF. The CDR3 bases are TGTGCCAGCAGTCACCCGGGACAGGGGAAAGAGACCCAGTACTTC.